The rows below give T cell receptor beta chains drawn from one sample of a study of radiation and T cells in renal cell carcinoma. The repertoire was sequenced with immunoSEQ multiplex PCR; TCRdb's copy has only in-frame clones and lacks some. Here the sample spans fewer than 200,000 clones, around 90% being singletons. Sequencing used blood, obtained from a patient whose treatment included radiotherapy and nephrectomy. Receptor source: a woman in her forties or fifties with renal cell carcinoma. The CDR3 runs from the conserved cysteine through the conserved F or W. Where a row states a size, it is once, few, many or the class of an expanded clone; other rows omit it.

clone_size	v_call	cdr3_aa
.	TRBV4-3	CASSQDHRSTEAFF
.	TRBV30	CASHKGNTDTQYF
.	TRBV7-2	CASSFTGEGYGYTF
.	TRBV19	CATKAASETQYF
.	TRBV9	CASSVASNTQYF
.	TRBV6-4	CASSDTTGGDTEAFF
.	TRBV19	CASRSGGGTQYF
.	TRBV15	CATSRGGAGGRYEQYF
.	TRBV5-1	CASSLNQATDTQYF
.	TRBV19	CASSPLGTDQETQYF
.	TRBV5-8	CASTAGQALGYTF
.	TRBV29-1	CSVEATEGTRYGYTF
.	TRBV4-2	CASSLDRVGVSSYEQYF
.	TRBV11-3	CASSIGTGESEQYF
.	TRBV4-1	CASSQEEGWAQETQYF
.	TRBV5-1	CASSLGDVSSYNEQFF
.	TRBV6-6	CASSYAGERQPQHF
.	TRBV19	CATMRLAENGELFF
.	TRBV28	CASSLDEDRESGYTF
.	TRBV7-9	CASSANQGNSPLHF
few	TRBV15	CATSRDRNREGAFF
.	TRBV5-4	CASSSGQGNDYGYTF
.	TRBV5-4	CASSADRHNEQFF
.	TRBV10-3	CAISPGTGGREQYF
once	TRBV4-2	CASSQGFSGNTIYF
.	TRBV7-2	CASSLGPGSTDTQYF
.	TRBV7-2	CASSFHPSGGTDEQYF
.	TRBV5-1	CASSLEFGRADTEAFF
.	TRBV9	CASSVADWTGLGNTIYF
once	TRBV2	CASSGLSGSTYEQYF
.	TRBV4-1	CASSQDVGVTTYEQYF
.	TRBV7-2	CASSLAELGYTF
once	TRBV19	CASSPGAGQGVDGYTF
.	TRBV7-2	CASSLERDETQYF